This T cell receptor (beta chain) was captured in a study of blood T cell repertoires in COVID-19 (dated by TCRdb to 2018 to 2020). About the investigation overall: The collaborator samples originated in the United States, Italy and Spain and spanned the acute and convalescent phases of COVID-19. Samples came from the ongoing ImmuneRACE study (first 160 participants) plus 1,254 subjects from 6 global collaborators. The prospective study material was composed of cDNA or gDNA derived from T cells, B-cell-depleted T cells, or PBMCs. Deeply sampled blood TCRbeta repertoires from subjects exposed to, actively infected with, or recovered from COVID-19 were included in the dataset. The repertoires were made available in a free public database intended to serve as a resource for research on the immune response to SARS-CoV-2. Nearly every sample came with metadata listing a de-identified subject ID, COVID-19 status, age in years and sex. Where available, HLA class I and class II types were taken from metadata supplied by the sample provider and were not determined by assay-based typing.

The study at large found these results: How much clinical and demographic metadata was included differed by source and by participant, and the metadata was provided uncurated.

TCRbeta CDR3 regions were amplified from genomic DNA using the immunoSEQ Assay, a bias-controlled multiplex PCR. The study's processing was this. Within the assay, amplification of reference gene primers was used to estimate how many nucleated cells each sample contained. Sequence reads were collapsed and filtered to measure the absolute abundance of every unique TCRbeta CDR3 rearrangement. Productive Simpson clonality was computed per sample as the square root of Simpson's diversity index over productive rearrangements. TCRdb took this table from immuneACCESS and kept in-frame rearrangements with V and J called. Such tables lack part of the clones; where checked against another copy, unresolved V genes explain under half of the gap, and the rest is unexplained. The V and J calls and clone size come from that table; D and trimming were worked out from the DNA. The table for this sample lists about 360,000 clones; about 80% of them were counted only once. The ten top clones hold about 1% of the sample.

Inclusive of the bounding cysteine and phenylalanine, the CDR3 is 16 residues long. Of all the DNA, just the CDR3 is kept, 48 bases in frame from base 1. The CDR1 and CDR2 encoded by the germline V gene (reference sequence) are SGHAT and FQDESV. V gives up 5 bases and J gives up 7 bases, and the segment between their germline ends measures 24 bases. The collaborating institutions used their own protocols to collect whole blood in K2EDTA tubes. Collaborator samples were shipped for TCRbeta analysis as frozen whole blood, isolated PBMCs, or DNA extracted from either sample type. As for this clone: Which antigen it targets is not known. No base qualities exist here, and no much larger clone lies one base off it.

This TCR was recovered from a human donor with acute or convalescent COVID-19. The donor label of this sample is uncertain. The chain was built from TRBV11-1 and TRBJ2-7; TRBD1 is possibly the D segment (6 matching bases). Sequencing used peripheral blood. This receptor carries the CDR3 CASSVNTGHPWEEQYF. The nucleotides read TGTGCCAGCAGCGTAAATACGGGACACCCTTGGGAAGAGCAGTACTTC.